Listed here are 25 T cell receptor beta chains from one sample, sequenced in a study of blood T cell repertoires in COVID-19. Profiled with immunoSEQ multiplex PCR; TCRdb holds only in-frame clones, not every one. The profile shows just under 300,000 clones, 70% to 90% of them singletons. Sequenced input: peripheral blood. The origin of the receptors is a man between 65 and 80 years old with acute or convalescent COVID-19.

A note on this clone: Other DNA sequences in the same sample also yield this CDR3. The chain joins TRBV18 to TRBJ1-1, with TRBD1 as a possible D gene (5 bases). CDR1 and CDR2 from the germline V gene are KGHSH and LQKENI. CDR3 length: 13 residues. Deletions cut 5 bases from V and 2 bases from J, with 9 bases between. The CDR3 reads CASSSDRNTEAFF. CDR3 nucleotide sequence: TGTGCCAGCTCATCCGACAGAAACACTGAAGCTTTCTTT.

This chain connects TRBV5-8 to TRBJ2-4, with TRBD2 identical over 8 bases. The CDR3 runs 12 residues. Germline trimming cut 10 bases from V and 7 bases from J; bases unmatched to any gene: 7. The germline V gene has CDR1 SGHTS and CDR2 YDEGEE. The CDR3 reads CARWSGGNIQYF. DNA of the CDR3: TGTGCCCGTTGGTCGGGGGGGAACATTCAGTACTTC.

The J gene is TRBJ1-5, the V gene TRBV12-3 or TRBV12-4; D not certain. The CDR3 is 13 amino acids. Trimming shortened V by 4 bases and J by 5 bases, and 9 bases separated the two germline ends. The CDR3 DNA reads as TGTGCCAGCAGTTCGTTTTCGGATCAGCCCCAGCATTTT. It is translated as CASSSFSDQPQHF.

V and J are TRBV5-1 and TRBJ2-5, with 12 bases fitting TRBD2. V lost 4 bases, J lost 2 bases, and 9 bases stayed unmatched. The CDR3 consists of 17 residues. Germline-derived CDR1 and CDR2 are SGHRS and YFSETQ. The CDR3 DNA sequence: TGCGCCAGCAGCATACAGACTAGCGGGGGCTATCAAGAGACCCAGTACTTC. Translation: CASSIQTSGGYQETQYF.

The J gene is TRBJ1-1, the V gene TRBV7-8; tentatively, D is TRBD1 (6 bases). The CDR3 has 15 amino acids. V was clipped by 1 base and J by 7 bases, with 16 bases between them. Germline V lookup: CDR1 SGHVS, CDR2 FQNEAQ. DNA for the CDR3: TGTGCCAGCAGCTTAGGGTGGACAGATGATTATGAAGCTTTCTTT. Translation: CASSLGWTDDYEAFF.

This clone was observed a handful of times. V gene TRBV11-2 combines with J gene TRBJ2-1, with TRBD1 matching 8 bases. Germline loops: CDR1 SGHAT, CDR2 FQNNGV. This CDR3 spans 14 amino acids. Trimming took 5 bases from V and 6 from J; bases not matched to a gene: 6. The CDR3 here is CASSRTGQGNEQFF. The CDR3, as DNA: TGTGCCAGCAGCCGAACCGGACAGGGCAATGAGCAGTTCTTC.

This chain connects TRBV2 to TRBJ2-2, with TRBD2 matching over 8 bases. Germline V gene data show CDR1 as SNHLY and CDR2 as FYNNEI. The CDR3 is 15 amino acids. Trimming removed 1 base from V and 4 bases from J; junction bases left unmatched: 2. The CDR3 sequence: CASSEVSGATGELFF. DNA of the CDR3: TGTGCCAGCAGTGAAGTTAGCGGGGCCACCGGGGAGCTGTTTTTT.

The gene calls are TRBV2 and TRBJ1-2; TRBD1 matches 10 bases. The CDR3 is 14 amino acids. Germline CDR1 SNHLY, CDR2 FYNNEI. V shed 5 bases, J shed 4 bases, and the junction held 4 bases outside the gene matches. CDR3 DNA: TGTGCCAGCAGTCTTCGGACAGGGGGCTATGGCTACACCTTC. It encodes CASSLRTGGYGYTF.

This clone has a handful of counts. The chain joins TRBV9 to TRBJ1-2; weak D call: TRBD1 (5 bases). This CDR3 is built from 15 residues. The germline V and J ends were trimmed by 0 bases and 0 bases, with 9 bases remaining between them. Per the germline V gene, CDR1 is SGDLS and CDR2 is YYNGEE. The CDR3 coding sequence is TGTGCCAGCAGCGTAGACTCAGGGACTAACTATGGCTACACCTTC. It yields the protein CASSVDSGTNYGYTF.

The V and J genes are TRBV19 and TRBJ2-1; 14 bases line up with TRBD2. Germline trimming cut 2 bases from V and 8 bases from J; bases unmatched to any gene: 5. CDR1 and CDR2 (germline): LNHDA, SQIVND (reference sequence). The length of the CDR3 is 16 residues. CDR3 sequence (DNA): TGTGCCAGTAGTATACGACTAGCGGGAGGGCCCGATGAGCAGTTCTTC. Protein product: CASSIRLAGGPDEQFF.

The chain is built from TRBV7-8 and TRBJ1-4; D unclear. V was clipped by 6 bases and J by 7 bases, with 18 bases between them. The germline V gene encodes CDR1 SGHVS and CDR2 FQNEAQ. This CDR3 spans 15 amino acids. CDR3 in amino acids: CASSQDSGLAEKLFF. DNA for the CDR3: TGTGCCAGCAGTCAGGATTCGGGGTTGGCTGAAAAACTGTTTTTT.

This clone was observed a handful of times. The chain couples TRBV5-1 to TRBJ2-5; no firm D call. CDR1 is SGHRS and CDR2 is YFSETQ in the germline V gene. V was shortened by 0 bases and J by 2 bases, with 2 bases between the two germline ends. The CDR3 contains 12 residues. The CDR3 sequence is CASSLAQETQYF. DNA of the CDR3: TGCGCCAGCAGCTTGGCGCAAGAGACCCAGTACTTC.

The chain links TRBV29-1 to TRBJ2-3, with 11 bases lining up with TRBD2. The CDR3 runs to 13 residues. Germline loops: CDR1 SQVTM, CDR2 ANQGSEA. V shed 4 bases, J shed 14 bases, and the junction held 11 bases outside the gene matches. The CDR3 sequence is CSVASLAGGLTYF. CDR3 DNA sequence: TGCAGCGTTGCTTCGCTAGCGGGAGGTTTGACGTATTTT.

The J gene is TRBJ1-1, the V gene TRBV4-3; TRBD1 matches 7 bases. CDR3 length: 14 residues. The germline CDR1 and CDR2 sequences are LGHNA and YSLEER. The trim removed 3 bases at V and 4 bases at J, leaving 5 bases unmatched. CDR3 nucleotides: TGCGCCAGCAGCCAGACGACAGGGCTCACTGAAGCTTTCTTT. It codes for CASSQTTGLTEAFF.

The chain combines TRBV7-6 with TRBJ2-2; D perhaps matches TRBD2 (6 bases). This CDR3 is 15 amino acids long. The ends were cut back, 5 bases at V and 6 bases at J, with 16 bases in the middle. Germline V CDR1 and CDR2: SGHVS, FNYEAQ. This chain's CDR3 is CASSQLTSYSGELFF. The DNA of the CDR3 is TGTGCCAGCAGCCAACTCACTAGCTACTCCGGGGAGCTGTTTTTT.

This sequence joins TRBV27 and TRBJ1-2, with a possible D match to TRBD1 (5 bases). V was cut by 0 bases and J by 8 bases, with 10 bases left in between. Germline-derived CDR1 and CDR2 are MNHEY and SMNVEV (reference sequence). The CDR3 is 13 amino acids. CDR3 residues: CASSLSGGGGYTF. CDR3 DNA: TGTGCCAGCAGTTTATCCGGGGGAGGCGGCTACACCTTC.

This clone was observed a handful of times. This rearrangement joins TRBV30 to TRBJ1-1; 7 bases are a match to TRBD1. V lost 2 bases, J lost 5 bases, and 5 bases stayed unmatched. Germline lookup yields CDR1 GTSNPN and CDR2 SVGIG (reference sequence). The CDR3 runs to 13 residues. CDR3 sequence: CAWSSTGDTEAFF. CDR3 coding DNA: TGTGCCTGGAGTTCAACAGGGGATACTGAAGCTTTCTTT.

The chain has TRBV6-5 and TRBJ1-2; a weak D match, TRBD1 (5 bases). The germline CDR1 and CDR2 sequences are MNHEY and SVGAGI. Trimming removed 0 bases from V and 2 bases from J, with 7 bases in between. The CDR3 contains 14 residues. CDR3 protein: CASSYSRQNYGYTF. The CDR3 DNA reads as TGTGCCAGCAGTTACTCGAGACAGAACTATGGCTACACCTTC.

J is TRBJ2-2 and V is TRBV28; the match to TRBD1 covers 7 bases. Germline trimming cut 3 bases from V and 1 base from J; bases unmatched to any gene: 8. The germline gives CDR1 MDHEN, CDR2 SYDVKM. The CDR3 has 17 residues. The CDR3: CASSFEDRLMNTGELFF. The CDR3 nucleotides read TGTGCCAGCAGTTTTGAGGACAGGCTTATGAACACCGGGGAGCTGTTTTTT. Full variable domain (rest looked up from reference TRBV28 and TRBJ2-2): DVKVTQSSRYLVKRTGEKVFLECVQDMDHENMFWYRQDPGLGLRLIYFSYDVKMKEKGDIPEGYSVSREKKERFSLILESASTNQTSMYLCASSFEDRLMNTGELFFGEGSRLTVL.

The chain is built from TRBV18 and TRBJ2-5; 9 positions agree with TRBD2. The germline V gene encodes CDR1 KGHSH and CDR2 LQKENI. This CDR3 spans 17 amino acids. Trimming cost V 0 bases and J 1 base; bases outside gene matches: 6. For the CDR3, the DNA is TGTGCCAGCTCACCACCGGTCGGGACTAGCAGCCAAGAGACCCAGTACTTC. It codes for CASSPPVGTSSQETQYF.

The V and J genes are TRBV3-1 (or the pseudogene TRBV3-2) and TRBJ2-3, with 13 bases lining up with TRBD2. Germline V gene data show CDR1 as LGHDT and CDR2 as YNNKEL (reference sequence). The ends lost 5 bases at V and 0 bases at J; junction bases unmatched: 8. The CDR3 has 18 amino acids. The CDR3 here is CASSGGTSGTSSTDTQYF. CDR3 nucleotide sequence: TGTGCCAGCAGCGGGGGGACTAGCGGGACCTCTAGCACAGATACGCAGTATTTT.

The genes are TRBV6-8 and TRBJ1-1; D is ambiguous. Germline V lookup: CDR1 MNHGY, CDR2 SAAAGT. Trimming removed 6 bases at V and 1 base at J, with 21 bases between. This CDR3 region has 17 residues. The DNA for the CDR3 is TGTGCCAGCAGGATAAATCCCGAGAGCGACCCGAACACTGAAGCTTTCTTT. Translating gives CASRINPESDPNTEAFF.

The chain joins TRBV4-3 to TRBJ1-4, with 9 nucleotides matching TRBD1. Trimming took 1 base from V and 3 from J; bases not matched to a gene: 3. There are 16 residues in the CDR3. Germline CDR1 reads LGHNA; CDR2 reads YSLEER. The CDR3 DNA sequence: TGCGCCAGCAGCCAAGCGACAGGGGGAGCTAATGAAAAACTGTTTTTT. This codes for CASSQATGGANEKLFF.

This clone showed up just once. The rearrangement uses TRBV6-5 and TRBJ1-2, with D hard to call. The CDR3 has 14 amino acids. Trimming took off 2 bases at V and 4 bases at J, with 11 bases between the two ends. CDR1 MNHEY and CDR2 SVGAGI come from the germline V gene. Written as DNA, the CDR3 is TGTGCCAGCAGTTACGCGGGCCCGACCTATGGCTACACCTTC. Protein sequence: CASSYAGPTYGYTF.

This sequence joins TRBV29-1 and TRBJ2-1, with 11 bases fitting TRBD2. V shed 7 bases and J 3 bases; nucleotides not matched to a gene: 5. Germline values: CDR1 SQVTM, CDR2 ANQGSEA. The CDR3 consists of 14 residues. Written as DNA, the CDR3 is TGCAGCGGGGGGACTAGCGGAGACTACAATGAGCAGTTCTTC. Its translation is CSGGTSGDYNEQFF.